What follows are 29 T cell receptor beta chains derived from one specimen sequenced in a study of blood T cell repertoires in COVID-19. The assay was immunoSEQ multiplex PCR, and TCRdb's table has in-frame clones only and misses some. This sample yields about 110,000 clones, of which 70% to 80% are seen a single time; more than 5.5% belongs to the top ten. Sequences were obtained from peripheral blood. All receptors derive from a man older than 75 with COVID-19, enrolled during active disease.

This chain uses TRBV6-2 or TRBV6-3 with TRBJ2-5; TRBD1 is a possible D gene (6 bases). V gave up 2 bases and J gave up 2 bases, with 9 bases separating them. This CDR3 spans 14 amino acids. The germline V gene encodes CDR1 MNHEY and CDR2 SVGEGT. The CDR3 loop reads CASSYVTGQETQYF. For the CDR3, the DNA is TGTGCCAGCAGTTACGTGACAGGTCAAGAGACCCAGTACTTC.

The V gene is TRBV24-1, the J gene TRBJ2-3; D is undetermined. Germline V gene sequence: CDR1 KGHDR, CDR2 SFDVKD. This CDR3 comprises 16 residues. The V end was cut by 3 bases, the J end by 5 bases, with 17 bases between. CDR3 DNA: TGTGCCACCAGTGATCTGGCTACCGTAAGGAGAGATACGCAGTATTTT. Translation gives CATSDLATVRRDTQYF.

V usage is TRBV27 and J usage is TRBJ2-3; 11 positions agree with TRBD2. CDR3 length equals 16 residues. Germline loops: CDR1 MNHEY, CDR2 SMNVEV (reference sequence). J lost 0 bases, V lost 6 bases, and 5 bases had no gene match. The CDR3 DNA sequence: TGTGCCAGCAGCGCCAGACTAGCGGGAAGCACAGATACGCAGTATTTT. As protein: CASSARLAGSTDTQYF.

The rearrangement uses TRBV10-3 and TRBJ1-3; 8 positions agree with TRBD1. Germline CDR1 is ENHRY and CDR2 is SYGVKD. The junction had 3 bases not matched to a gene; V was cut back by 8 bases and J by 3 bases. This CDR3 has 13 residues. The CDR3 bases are TGTGCCATCGGGACAGGTAGTGGAAACACCATATATTTT. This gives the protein CAIGTGSGNTIYF.

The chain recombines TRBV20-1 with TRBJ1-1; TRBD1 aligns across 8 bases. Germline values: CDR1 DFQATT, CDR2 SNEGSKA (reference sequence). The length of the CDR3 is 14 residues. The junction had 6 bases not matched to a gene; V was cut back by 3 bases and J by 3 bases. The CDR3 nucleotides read TGCAGTGCTAGTGCAGGGGGCTTTGACACTGAAGCTTTCTTT. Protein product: CSASAGGFDTEAFF.

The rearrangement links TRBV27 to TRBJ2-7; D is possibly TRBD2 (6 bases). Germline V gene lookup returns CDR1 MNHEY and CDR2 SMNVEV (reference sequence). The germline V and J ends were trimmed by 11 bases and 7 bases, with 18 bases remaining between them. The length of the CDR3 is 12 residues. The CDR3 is CASSRAGGEQYF. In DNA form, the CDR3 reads TGTGCCTCCTCCAGGGCAGGAGGGGAGCAGTACTTC.

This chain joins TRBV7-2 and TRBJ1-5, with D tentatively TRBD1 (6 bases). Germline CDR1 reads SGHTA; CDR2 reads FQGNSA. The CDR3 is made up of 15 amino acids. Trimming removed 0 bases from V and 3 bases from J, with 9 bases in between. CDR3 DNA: TGTGCCAGCAGCTTAGCGAGGGGGATCAATCAGCCCCAGCATTTT. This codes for CASSLARGINQPQHF.

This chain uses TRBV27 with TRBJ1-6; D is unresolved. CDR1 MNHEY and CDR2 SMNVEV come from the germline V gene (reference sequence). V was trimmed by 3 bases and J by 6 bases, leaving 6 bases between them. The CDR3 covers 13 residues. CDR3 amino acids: CASSFPSNSPLHF. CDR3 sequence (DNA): TGTGCCAGCAGTTTCCCCAGTAATTCACCCCTCCACTTT.

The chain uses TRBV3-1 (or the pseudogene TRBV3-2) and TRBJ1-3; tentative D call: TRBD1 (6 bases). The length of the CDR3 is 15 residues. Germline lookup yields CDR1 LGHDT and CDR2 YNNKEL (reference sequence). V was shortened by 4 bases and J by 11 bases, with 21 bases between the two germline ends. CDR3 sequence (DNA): TGTGCCAGCAGCCGGGACACAGGGCCGGTAGGAGCCATATATTTT. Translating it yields CASSRDTGPVGAIYF.

The CDR3 nucleotides read TGTGCCAGCAGTCAGGGTTTTAGGGGTACTGAAGCTTTCTTT. Encoded protein: CASSQGFRGTEAFF. V and J are TRBV27 and TRBJ1-1; possibly TRBD1 for D (5 bases). The CDR3 has 14 amino acids. Germline CDR1 and CDR2: MNHEY and SMNVEV (reference sequence). Trimming left V 5 bases short and J 5 bases short, with 15 bases between.

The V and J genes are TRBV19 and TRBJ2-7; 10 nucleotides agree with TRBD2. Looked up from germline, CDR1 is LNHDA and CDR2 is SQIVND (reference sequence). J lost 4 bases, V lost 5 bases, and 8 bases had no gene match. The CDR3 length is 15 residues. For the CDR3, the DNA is TGTGCCAGTAGTGTAACTAGCGGGACCTTATACGAGCAGTACTTC. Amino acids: CASSVTSGTLYEQYF.

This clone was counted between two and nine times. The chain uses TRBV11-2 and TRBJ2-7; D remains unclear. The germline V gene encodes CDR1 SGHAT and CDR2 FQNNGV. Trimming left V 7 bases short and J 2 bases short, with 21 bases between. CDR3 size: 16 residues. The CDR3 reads CASTIRTRSGTYEQYF. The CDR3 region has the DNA TGTGCCAGCACGATACGCACCAGGTCTGGCACCTACGAGCAGTACTTC.

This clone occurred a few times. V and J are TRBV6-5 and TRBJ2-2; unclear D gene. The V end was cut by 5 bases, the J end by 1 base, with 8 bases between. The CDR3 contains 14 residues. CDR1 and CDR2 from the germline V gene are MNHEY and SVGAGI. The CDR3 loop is CASSLNWNTGELFF. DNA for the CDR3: TGTGCCAGCAGTCTTAACTGGAACACCGGGGAGCTGTTTTTT.

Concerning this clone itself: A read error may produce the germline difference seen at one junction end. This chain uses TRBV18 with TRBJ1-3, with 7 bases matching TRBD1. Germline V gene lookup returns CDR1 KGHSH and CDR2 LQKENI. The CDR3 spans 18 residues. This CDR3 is CASSPNPTRGPSGNAIYF. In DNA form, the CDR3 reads TGTGCCAGCTCACCAAATCCTACTAGGGGGCCCTCTGGAAACGCCATATATTTT.

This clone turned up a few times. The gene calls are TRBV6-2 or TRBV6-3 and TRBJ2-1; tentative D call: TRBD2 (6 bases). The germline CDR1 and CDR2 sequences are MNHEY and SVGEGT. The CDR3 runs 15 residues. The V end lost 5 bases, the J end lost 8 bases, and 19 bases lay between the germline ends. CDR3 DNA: TGTGCCAGCAGTCCGCCGGGACTCAACCGGGATGAGCAGTTCTTC. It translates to CASSPPGLNRDEQFF.

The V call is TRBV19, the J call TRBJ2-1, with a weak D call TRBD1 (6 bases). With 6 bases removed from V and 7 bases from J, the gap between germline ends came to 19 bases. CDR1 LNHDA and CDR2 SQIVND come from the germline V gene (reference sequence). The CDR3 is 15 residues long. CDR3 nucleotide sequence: TGTGCCAGTAGCTCCCTCGGGCAGGGGTGGAATGAGCAGTTCTTC. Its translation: CASSSLGQGWNEQFF.

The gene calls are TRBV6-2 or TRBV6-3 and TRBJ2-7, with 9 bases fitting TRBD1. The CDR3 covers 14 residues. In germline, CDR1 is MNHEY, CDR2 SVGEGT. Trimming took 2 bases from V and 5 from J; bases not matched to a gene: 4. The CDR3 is CASSYLDRGHEQYF. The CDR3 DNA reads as TGTGCCAGCAGTTACCTGGACAGGGGCCACGAGCAGTACTTC.

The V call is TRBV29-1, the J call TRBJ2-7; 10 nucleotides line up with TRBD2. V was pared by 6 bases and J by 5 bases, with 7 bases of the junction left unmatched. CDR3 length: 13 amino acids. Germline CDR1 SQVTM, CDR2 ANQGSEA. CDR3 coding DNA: TGCAGCGTCGGTATAGCGGGAGGCCACGAGCAGTACTTC. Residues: CSVGIAGGHEQYF.

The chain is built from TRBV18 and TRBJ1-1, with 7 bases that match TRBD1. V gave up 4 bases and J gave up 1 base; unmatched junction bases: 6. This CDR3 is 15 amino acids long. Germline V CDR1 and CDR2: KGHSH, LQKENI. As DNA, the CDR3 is TGTGCCAGCTCACGCGTACAGGGGACGAACACTGAAGCTTTCTTT. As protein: CASSRVQGTNTEAFF.

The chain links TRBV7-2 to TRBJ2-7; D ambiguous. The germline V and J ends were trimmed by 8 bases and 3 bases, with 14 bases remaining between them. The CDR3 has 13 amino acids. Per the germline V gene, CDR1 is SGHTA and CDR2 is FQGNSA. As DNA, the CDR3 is TGTGCCAGCCGTGGCCCTGGGCGCTACGAGCAGTACTTC. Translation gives CASRGPGRYEQYF.

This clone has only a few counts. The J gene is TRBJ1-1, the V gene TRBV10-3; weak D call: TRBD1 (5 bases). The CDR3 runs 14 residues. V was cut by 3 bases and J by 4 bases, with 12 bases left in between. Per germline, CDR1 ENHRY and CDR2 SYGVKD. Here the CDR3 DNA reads TGTGCCATCAGTGACACGGGACTGGCCACTGAAGCTTTCTTT. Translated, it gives CAISDTGLATEAFF.

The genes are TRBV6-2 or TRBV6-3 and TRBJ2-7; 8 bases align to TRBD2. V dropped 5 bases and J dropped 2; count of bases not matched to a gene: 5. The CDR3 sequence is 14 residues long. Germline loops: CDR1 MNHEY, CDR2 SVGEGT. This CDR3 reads CASSRAGVTYEQYF. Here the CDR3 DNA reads TGTGCCAGCAGTCGAGCGGGAGTAACCTACGAGCAGTACTTC.

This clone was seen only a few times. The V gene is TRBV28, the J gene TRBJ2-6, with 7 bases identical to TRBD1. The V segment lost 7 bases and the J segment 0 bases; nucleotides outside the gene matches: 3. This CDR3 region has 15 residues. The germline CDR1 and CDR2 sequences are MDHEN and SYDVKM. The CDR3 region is CASTPGGSGANVLTF. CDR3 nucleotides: TGTGCCAGCACCCCAGGGGGCTCTGGGGCCAACGTCCTGACTTTC. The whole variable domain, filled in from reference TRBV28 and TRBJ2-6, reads DVKVTQSSRYLVKRTGEKVFLECVQDMDHENMFWYRQDPGLGLRLIYFSYDVKMKEKGDIPEGYSVSREKKERFSLILESASTNQTSMYLCASTPGGSGANVLTFGAGSRLTVL.

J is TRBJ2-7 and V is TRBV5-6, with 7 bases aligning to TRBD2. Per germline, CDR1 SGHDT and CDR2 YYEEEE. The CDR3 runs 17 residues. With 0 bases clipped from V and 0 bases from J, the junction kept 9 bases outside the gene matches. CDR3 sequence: CASSLAGWASGSYEQYF. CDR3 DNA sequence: TGTGCCAGCAGCTTGGCGGGTTGGGCTAGCGGCTCCTACGAGCAGTACTTC. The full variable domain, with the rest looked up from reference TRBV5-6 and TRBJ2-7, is DAGVTQSPTHLIKTRGQQVTLRCSPKSGHDTVSWYQQALGQGPQFIFQYYEEEERQRGNFPDRFSGHQFPNYSSELNVNALLLGDSALYLCASSLAGWASGSYEQYFGPGTRLTVT.

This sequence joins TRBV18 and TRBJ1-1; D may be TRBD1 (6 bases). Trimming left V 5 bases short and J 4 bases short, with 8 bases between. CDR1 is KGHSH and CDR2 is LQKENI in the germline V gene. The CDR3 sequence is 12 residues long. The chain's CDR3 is CASSLQGTEAFF. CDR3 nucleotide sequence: TGTGCCAGCTCATTACAGGGCACTGAAGCTTTCTTT.

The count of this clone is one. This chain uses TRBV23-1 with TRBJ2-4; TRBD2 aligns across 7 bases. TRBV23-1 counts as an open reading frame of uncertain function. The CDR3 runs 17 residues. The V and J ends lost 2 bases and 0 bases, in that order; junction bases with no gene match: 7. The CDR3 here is CASSQNVREAAKNIQYF. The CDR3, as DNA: TGCGCCAGCAGTCAAAACGTCCGGGAGGCAGCCAAAAACATTCAGTACTTC.

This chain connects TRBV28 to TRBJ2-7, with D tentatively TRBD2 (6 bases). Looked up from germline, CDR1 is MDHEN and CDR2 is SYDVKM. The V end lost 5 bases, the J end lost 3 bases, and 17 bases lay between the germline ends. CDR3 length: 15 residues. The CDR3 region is CASSPTGGINYEQYF. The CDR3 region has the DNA TGTGCCAGCAGTCCCACCGGGGGTATCAACTACGAGCAGTACTTC.

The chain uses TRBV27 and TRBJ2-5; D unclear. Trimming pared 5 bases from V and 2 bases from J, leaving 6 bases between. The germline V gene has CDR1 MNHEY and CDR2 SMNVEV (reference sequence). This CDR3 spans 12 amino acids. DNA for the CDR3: TGTGCCAGCAGTAGAGATCAAGAGACCCAGTACTTC. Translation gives CASSRDQETQYF.

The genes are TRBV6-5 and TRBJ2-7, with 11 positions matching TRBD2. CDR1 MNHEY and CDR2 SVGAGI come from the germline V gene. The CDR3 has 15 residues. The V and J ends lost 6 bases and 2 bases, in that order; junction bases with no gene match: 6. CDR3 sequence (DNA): TGTGCCAGCAGGTTACTAGCGGGAGTCGCCTACGAGCAGTACTTC. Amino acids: CASRLLAGVAYEQYF.